One sample yielded the 18 T cell receptor beta chains listed below, sequenced in a study of identical twins. TCRdb independently ran MiXCR on the 5' RACE reads; one entry per CDR3 protein. Of some 1,700,000 distinct CDR3 sequences in the sample, 32% were seen once. The sample consisted of cord blood. Every receptor here comes from a newborn girl in good health.

The CDR3 DNA reads TGTGCCAGCAGTGGGCCAGGGACGCCGCTCAGCTCCTACAATGAGCAGTACTTC. Translated: CASSGPGTPLSSYNEQYF. V and J are TRBV28 and TRBJ2-1; D possibly matches TRBD1 or TRBD2 (5 bases each). The DNA end is a closer match to TRBJ2-7, so the J assignment may be wrong. The CDR3 sequence is 18 residues long. The V gene's germline CDR1 is MDHEN and CDR2 SYDVKM.

V and J are TRBV6-6 and TRBJ1-3, with D unresolved. Trimming stripped 2 bases from V and 3 bases from J, with 8 bases between. CDR1 and CDR2 (germline): MNHNY, SVGAGI (reference sequence). The CDR3 covers 14 residues. This CDR3 is CASSYAADGNTIYF. Written as DNA, the CDR3 is TGTGCCAGCAGTTACGCGGCAGATGGAAACACCATATATTTT.

The chain links TRBV10-3 to TRBJ2-1; weak D call: TRBD1 (5 bases). CDR3 length: 14 amino acids. In germline, CDR1 is ENHRY, CDR2 SYGVKD. Trimming stripped 10 bases from V and 6 bases from J, with 19 bases between. CDR3 bases: TGTGCCACCCAGGGTGGGGCTAAGGGCAATGAGCAGTTCTTC. It translates to CATQGGAKGNEQFF.

There are a few counts of this clonotype. The chain uses TRBV29-1 and TRBJ2-1; a possible D gene is TRBD1 (6 bases). Germline V gene sequence: CDR1 SQVTM, CDR2 ANQGSEA. There are 13 residues in the CDR3. The V and J ends lost 2 bases and 6 bases respectively, with 11 bases between them. The CDR3 coding sequence is TGCAGCGTTGAAATGGTAGGGGGCAATGAGCAGTTCTTC. Its translation is CSVEMVGGNEQFF.

Note on this clonotype: The junction does not match germline at one end; this may be a read error. The chain has TRBV2 and TRBJ2-1; no firm D call. The CDR3 runs to 11 residues. CDR1 is SNHLY, CDR2 FYNNEI, per germline. CDR3 sequence reads: CGSSVRGEQFF. The DNA of the CDR3 is TGTGGCAGCAGTGTACGTGGTGAGCAGTTCTTC. Full variable domain (rest looked up from reference TRBV2 and TRBJ2-1): EPEVTQTPSHQVTQMGQEVILRCVPISNHLYFYWYRQILGQKVEFLVSFYNNEISEKSEIFDDQFSVERPDGSNFTLKIRSTKLEDSAMYFCGSSVRGEQFFGPGTRLTVL.

The genes are TRBV20-1 and TRBJ2-1, with D perhaps given as TRBD1 or TRBD2 (5 bases each). The J call is in doubt because the DNA end fits TRBJ2-7 better. The CDR3 spans 15 residues. Germline V lookup: CDR1 DFQATT, CDR2 SNEGSKA (reference sequence). The CDR3 DNA reads as TGCAGTGCTAGGGGGGATGGCCTCTCCTACAATGAGCAGTACTTC. Translated, it gives CSARGDGLSYNEQYF.

V gene TRBV7-6 combines with J gene TRBJ2-3, with D maybe TRBD1 (6 bases). The germline CDR1 and CDR2 sequences are SGHVS and FNYEAQ. Trimming pared 5 bases from V and 2 bases from J, leaving 29 bases between. This CDR3 region has 20 residues. CDR3 DNA sequence: TGTGCCAGCAGCCCATCTTCTCACGTCGCTGGACGGGACATCACAGATACGCAGTATTTT. It codes for CASSPSSHVAGRDITDTQYF.

This clonotype was detected a few times. The chain employs TRBV20-1 and TRBJ2-3; TRBD2 agrees at 8 bases. The CDR3 loop spans 13 amino acids. V lost 8 bases to trimming and J lost 11 bases; unmatched junction nucleotides: 15. Germline CDR1 and CDR2: DFQATT and SNEGSKA (reference sequence). The CDR3 region has the DNA TGCAGTCCGAAGCTTGGCGGGGGGTCCCGGCAGTATTTT. This encodes CSPKLGGGSRQYF.

The chain couples TRBV10-2 to TRBJ2-7; D perhaps matches TRBD1 (6 bases). Germline V gives CDR1 WSHSY, CDR2 SAAADI. The CDR3 loop spans 12 amino acids. V gave up 11 bases and J gave up 3 bases, with 14 bases separating them. CDR3 DNA sequence: TGCGCCTGTTCGGGACACAGCTACGAGCAGTACTTC. Translated: CACSGHSYEQYF.

The rearrangement joins TRBV9 to TRBJ1-1; possible D gene TRBD1, 6 bases. V dropped 4 bases and J dropped 1 base, with 20 bases sitting between them. The CDR3 is made up of 17 amino acids. CDR1 and CDR2 from the germline V gene are SGDLS and YYNGEE. This CDR3 is CASSFFEGGEPNTEAFF. For the CDR3, the DNA is TGTGCCAGCAGCTTTTTTGAAGGGGGGGAACCGAACACTGAAGCTTTCTTT.

J is TRBJ1-1 and V is TRBV20-1; D gene ambiguous. The length of the CDR3 is 11 residues. CDR1 and CDR2 (germline): DFQATT, SNEGSKA (reference sequence). V was clipped by 0 bases and J by 7 bases, with 6 bases between them. Here the CDR3 DNA reads TGCAGTGCTAGAGATCAAGTTGAAGCTTTCTTT. Protein product: CSARDQVEAFF.

This clonotype was seen a few times. The chain recombines TRBV2 with TRBJ2-7, with 7 bases that match TRBD2. Germline assignment: CDR1 SNHLY and CDR2 FYNNEI. This CDR3 spans 13 amino acids. CDR3 in amino acids: CASGDVSSYEQYF. In DNA, the CDR3 is TGTGCGAGCGGGGACGTAAGCTCCTACGAGCAGTACTTC.

The chain joins TRBV4-1 to TRBJ2-4, with a possible D match to TRBD2 (7 bases). The CDR3 consists of 21 residues. The V gene lost 0 bases and the J gene lost 0 bases, with 24 bases spanning the gap. CDR1 is MGHRA and CDR2 is YSYEKL in the germline V gene. CDR3 in DNA: TGCGCCAGCAGCCAAGAAAGGGGAGTCCTGGGGGGGCCCATAGCCAAAAACATTCAGTACTTC. Its translation: CASSQERGVLGGPIAKNIQYF.

This clonotype has only a few counts. J is TRBJ1-1 and V is TRBV20-1; D is ambiguous. This CDR3 is 13 amino acids long. The germline gives CDR1 DFQATT, CDR2 SNEGSKA (reference sequence). The V end was cut by 6 bases, the J end by 1 base, with 12 bases between. This CDR3 reads CSAKSAGNTEAFF. The CDR3 coding sequence is TGCAGTGCCAAGAGTGCAGGGAACACTGAAGCTTTCTTT.

The V call is TRBV4-2, the J call TRBJ2-7; unclear D gene. The CDR3 runs to 16 residues. V lost 4 bases and J lost 7, with 23 bases in between. Germline loops: CDR1 LGHNA, CDR2 YNFKEQ. The CDR3: CASSPDRYPAYNEQYF. The DNA of the CDR3 is TGTGCCAGCAGCCCCGATCGATACCCAGCCTACAATGAGCAGTACTTC.

V and J are TRBV6-6 and TRBJ2-1; D tentatively reads TRBD1 or TRBD2 (5 bases each). Per the germline V gene, CDR1 is MNHNY and CDR2 is SVGAGI (reference sequence). V dropped 2 bases and J dropped 4 bases, with 9 bases sitting between them. CDR3 length: 14 amino acids. This CDR3 is CASSYMRGYNEQFF. The CDR3 nucleotides read TGTGCCAGCAGTTACATGAGGGGTTACAATGAGCAGTTCTTC.

V and J are TRBV29-1 and TRBJ2-1; 13 nucleotides line up with TRBD2. With V trimmed by 2 bases and J by 10 bases, 11 bases remained unmatched. This CDR3 contains 16 residues. Per the germline V gene, CDR1 is SQVTM and CDR2 is ANQGSEA. The CDR3 DNA follows: TGCAGCGTTGAAAGCCAAAAGGGACTAGCGGGATACGAGCAGTTCTTC. It yields the protein CSVESQKGLAGYEQFF.

The CDR3: CASSAVNSGYNEQFF. The CDR3 region has the DNA TGTGCCAGCAGCGCAGTCAATAGCGGCTACAATGAGCAGTTCTTC. The chain recombines TRBV9 with TRBJ2-1, with D tentatively TRBD2 (6 bases). V was cut by 3 bases and J by 3 bases, with 13 bases left in between. CDR3 length equals 15 residues. CDR1 is SGDLS and CDR2 is YYNGEE in the germline V gene.